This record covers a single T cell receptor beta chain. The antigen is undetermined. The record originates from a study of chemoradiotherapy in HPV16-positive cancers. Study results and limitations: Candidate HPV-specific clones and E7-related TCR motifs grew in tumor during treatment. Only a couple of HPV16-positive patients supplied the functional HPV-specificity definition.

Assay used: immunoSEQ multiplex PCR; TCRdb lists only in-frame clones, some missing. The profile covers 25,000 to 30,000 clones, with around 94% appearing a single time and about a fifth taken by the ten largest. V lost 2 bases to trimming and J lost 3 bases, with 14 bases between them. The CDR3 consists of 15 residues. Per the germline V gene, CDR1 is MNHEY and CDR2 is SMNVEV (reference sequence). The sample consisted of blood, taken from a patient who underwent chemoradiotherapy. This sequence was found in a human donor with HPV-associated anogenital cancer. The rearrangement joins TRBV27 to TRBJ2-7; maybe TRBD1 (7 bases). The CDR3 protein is CASSLGSGGGYEQYF. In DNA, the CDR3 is TGTGCCAGCAGTTTAGGGTCAGGGGGAGGCTACGAGCAGTACTTC.